This TCR beta chain comes out of a study of graft-versus-host responses after intestinal transplantation. Study-wide context: Tacrolimus plus steroids were given to all recipients for roughly three years, preceded by anti-thymocyte globulin induction. Study conclusions and caveats: Those patients showing graft-donor T cell macrochimerism displayed high graft-versus-host to host-versus-graft clonal ratios in allografts. The highest levels of circulating GvH clones went along with early declines in HvG clones after transplant.

Sequenced by immunoSEQ multiplex PCR; TCRdb stores in-frame clones only, minus some. The sample records about 41,000 clones, around 96% being singletons. Per the germline V gene, CDR1 is SGHTA and CDR2 is FQGTGA. The V gene lost 8 bases and the J gene lost 6 bases, with 20 bases spanning the gap. CDR3 size: 15 residues. Concerning this clone: The antigen is not known.

Sequenced material: unstimulated CD8+ T cells sorted from spleen or lymph node cells, taken before transplant. This chain joins TRBV7-3 and TRBJ1-5; D might be TRBD1 (5 bases). The sequence derives from a human donor who was the organ donor for an intestinal transplant. The CDR3 DNA reads as TGTGCCAGCCTCCCCAGCGGATGGGGGAGTCAGCCCCAGCATTTT. Protein: CASLPSGWGSQPQHF.